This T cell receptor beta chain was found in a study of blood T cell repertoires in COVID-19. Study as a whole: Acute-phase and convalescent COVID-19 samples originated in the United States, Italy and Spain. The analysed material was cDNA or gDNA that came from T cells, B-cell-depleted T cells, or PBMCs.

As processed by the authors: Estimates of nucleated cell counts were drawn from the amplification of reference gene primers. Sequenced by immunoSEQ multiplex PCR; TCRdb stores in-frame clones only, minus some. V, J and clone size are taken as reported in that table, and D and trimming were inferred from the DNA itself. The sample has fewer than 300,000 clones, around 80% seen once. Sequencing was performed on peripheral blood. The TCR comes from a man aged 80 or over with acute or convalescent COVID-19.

CDR3 residues: CASSYSERNSPLHF. The CDR3, as DNA: TGTGCCAGCAGTTACTCCGAACGGAATTCACCCCTCCACTTT. The chain couples TRBV6-5 to TRBJ1-6, with no clear D. Trimming took 0 bases from V and 7 from J, leaving 7 bases between them. The CDR3 is 14 residues long. Germline CDR1 is MNHEY and CDR2 is SVGAGI.